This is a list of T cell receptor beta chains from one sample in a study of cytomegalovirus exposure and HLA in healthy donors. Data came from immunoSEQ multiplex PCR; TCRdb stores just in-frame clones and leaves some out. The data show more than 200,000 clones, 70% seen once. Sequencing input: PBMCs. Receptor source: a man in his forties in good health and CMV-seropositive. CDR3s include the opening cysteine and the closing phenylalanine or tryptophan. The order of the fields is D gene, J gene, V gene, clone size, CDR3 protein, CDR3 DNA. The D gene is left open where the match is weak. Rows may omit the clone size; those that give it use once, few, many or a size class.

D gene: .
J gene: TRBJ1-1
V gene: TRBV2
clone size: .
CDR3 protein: CASSEAGGTEAFF
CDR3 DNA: TGTGCCAGCAGTGAGGCGGGGGGTACTGAAGCTTTCTTT

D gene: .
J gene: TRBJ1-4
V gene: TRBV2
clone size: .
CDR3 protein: CASSVAGNEKLFF
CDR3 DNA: TGTGCCAGCAGTGTTGCCGGTAATGAAAAACTGTTTTTT

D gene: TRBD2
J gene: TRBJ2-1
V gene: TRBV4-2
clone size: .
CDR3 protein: CASSQELAGTFTYNEQFF
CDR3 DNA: TGTGCCAGCAGCCAAGAACTAGCGGGGACTTTCACCTACAATGAGCAGTTCTTC

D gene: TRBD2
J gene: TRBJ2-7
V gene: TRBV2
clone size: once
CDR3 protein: CASRLLAGFYEQYF
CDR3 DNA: TGTGCCAGCAGATTACTAGCGGGGTTTTACGAGCAGTACTTC

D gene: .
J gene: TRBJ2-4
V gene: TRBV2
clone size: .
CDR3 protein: CASDREGNIQYF
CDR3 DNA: TGTGCCTCGGACAGGGAGGGGAACATTCAGTACTTC

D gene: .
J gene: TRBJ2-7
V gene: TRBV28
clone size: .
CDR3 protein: CASTPSYRSSYEQYF
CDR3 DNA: TGTGCCAGCACCCCCTCGTACAGGTCCTCCTACGAGCAGTACTTC

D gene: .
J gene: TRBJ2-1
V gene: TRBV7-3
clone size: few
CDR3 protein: CASSPAGGNEQFF
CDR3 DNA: TGTGCCAGCAGCCCAGCCGGGGGAAATGAGCAGTTCTTC

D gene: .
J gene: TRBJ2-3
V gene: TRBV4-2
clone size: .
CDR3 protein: CASSPRKGGDTDTQYF
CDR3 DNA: TGTGCCAGCAGCCCTCGAAAAGGAGGTGACACAGATACGCAGTATTTT

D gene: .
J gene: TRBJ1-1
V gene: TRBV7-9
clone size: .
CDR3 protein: CASSSAGESTEAFF
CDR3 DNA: TGTGCCAGCAGCTCCGCGGGAGAAAGCACTGAAGCTTTCTTT

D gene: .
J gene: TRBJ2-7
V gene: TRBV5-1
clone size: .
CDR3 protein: CASSLGGSAGSYEQYF
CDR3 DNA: TGCGCCAGCAGCTTGGGGGGCAGCGCTGGGTCCTACGAGCAGTACTTC

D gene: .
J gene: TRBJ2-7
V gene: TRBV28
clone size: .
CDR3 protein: CASSLDRLEQYF
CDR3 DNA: TGTGCCAGCAGCCTTGACAGGCTTGAGCAGTACTTC

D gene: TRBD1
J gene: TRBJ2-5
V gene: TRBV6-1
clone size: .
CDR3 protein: CASRGQGKGETQYF
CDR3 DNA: TGTGCCAGCAGGGGACAGGGCAAGGGGGAGACCCAGTACTTC

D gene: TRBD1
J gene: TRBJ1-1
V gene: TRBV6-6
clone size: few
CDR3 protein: CASSTGTGLNTEAFF
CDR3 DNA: TGTGCCAGCAGTACAGGGACAGGGCTGAACACTGAAGCTTTCTTT

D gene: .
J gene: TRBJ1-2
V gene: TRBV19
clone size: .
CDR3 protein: CASSIDRNYGYTF
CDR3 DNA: TGTGCCAGTAGTATAGACAGAAACTATGGCTACACCTTC

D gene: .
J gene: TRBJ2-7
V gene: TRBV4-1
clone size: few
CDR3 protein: CASSQFEEQYF
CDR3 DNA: TGCGCCAGCAGCCAATTTGAGGAGCAGTACTTC

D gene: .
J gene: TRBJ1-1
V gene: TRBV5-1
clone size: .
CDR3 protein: CASSLAGKNTEAFF
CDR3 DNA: TGCGCCAGCAGCTTAGCGGGTAAGAACACTGAAGCTTTCTTT

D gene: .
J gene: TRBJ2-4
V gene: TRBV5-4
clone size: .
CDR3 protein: CASSPEVGIKNIQYF
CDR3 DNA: TGTGCCAGCAGCCCGGAGGTGGGGATCAAAAACATTCAGTACTTC

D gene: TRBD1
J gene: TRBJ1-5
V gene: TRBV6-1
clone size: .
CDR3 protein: CASSRQGDQPQHF
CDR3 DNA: TGTGCCAGCAGTAGACAGGGGGATCAGCCCCAGCATTTT

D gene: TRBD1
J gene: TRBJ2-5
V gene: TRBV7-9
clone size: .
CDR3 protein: CASSLLQGAKQYF
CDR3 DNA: TGTGCCAGCAGTCTGCTACAGGGGGCAAAGCAGTACTTC

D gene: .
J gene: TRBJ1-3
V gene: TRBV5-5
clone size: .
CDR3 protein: CASSLSFSGNTIYF
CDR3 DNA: TGTGCCAGCAGTTTGTCCTTCTCTGGAAACACCATATATTTT

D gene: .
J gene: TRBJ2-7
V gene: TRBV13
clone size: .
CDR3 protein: CASSYGVFEQYF
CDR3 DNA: TGTGCCAGCAGTTACGGGGTGTTCGAGCAGTACTTC

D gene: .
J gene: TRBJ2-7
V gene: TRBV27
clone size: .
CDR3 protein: CASRTNGNFHEQYF
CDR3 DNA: TGTGCCAGCAGAACTAACGGGAACTTCCACGAGCAGTACTTC

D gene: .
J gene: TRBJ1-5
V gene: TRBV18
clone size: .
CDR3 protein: CASSPGGGGDQPQHF
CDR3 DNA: TGTGCCAGCTCCCCCGGGGGGGGTGGGGATCAGCCCCAGCATTTT

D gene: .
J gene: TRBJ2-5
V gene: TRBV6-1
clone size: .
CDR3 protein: CASSEARGRVQKRETQYF
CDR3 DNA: TGTGCCAGCAGTGAAGCGCGAGGGCGGGTCCAAAAGAGGGAGACCCAGTACTTC

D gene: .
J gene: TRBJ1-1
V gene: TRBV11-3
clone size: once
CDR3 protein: CASSLSQNTEAFF
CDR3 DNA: TGTGCCAGCAGCTTAAGCCAGAACACTGAAGCTTTCTTT

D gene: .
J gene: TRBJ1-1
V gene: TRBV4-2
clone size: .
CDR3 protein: CASSLQGFEAFF
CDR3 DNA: TGTGCCAGCAGCCTTCAGGGGTTTGAAGCTTTCTTT

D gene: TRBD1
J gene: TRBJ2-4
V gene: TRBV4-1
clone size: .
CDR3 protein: CASSQGQGEDIQYF
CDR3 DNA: TGCGCCAGCAGCCAGGGACAGGGTGAGGACATTCAGTACTTC

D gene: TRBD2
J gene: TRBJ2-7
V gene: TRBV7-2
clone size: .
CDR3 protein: CASSSSGGAYEQYF
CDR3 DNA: TGTGCCAGCAGCTCTAGCGGGGGGGCCTACGAGCAGTACTTC

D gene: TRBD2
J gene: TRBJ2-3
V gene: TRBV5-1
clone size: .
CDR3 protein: CASSPGLAGAVDTQYF
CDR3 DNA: TGCGCCAGCAGCCCAGGACTAGCGGGGGCCGTCGACACGCAGTATTTT

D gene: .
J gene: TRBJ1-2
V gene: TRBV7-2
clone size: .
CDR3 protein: CASSLGFGEGSYGYTF
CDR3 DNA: TGTGCCAGCAGCTTAGGATTCGGGGAAGGTAGCTATGGCTACACCTTC

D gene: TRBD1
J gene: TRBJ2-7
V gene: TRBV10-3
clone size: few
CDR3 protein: CAISESMGDRGRGNEQYF
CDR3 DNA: TGTGCCATCAGTGAGTCGATGGGGGACAGGGGGCGCGGGAACGAGCAGTACTTC

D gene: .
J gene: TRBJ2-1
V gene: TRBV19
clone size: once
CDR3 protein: CASSISGGRYNEQFF
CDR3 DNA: TGTGCCAGTAGTATATCGGGGGGCCGTTACAATGAGCAGTTCTTC

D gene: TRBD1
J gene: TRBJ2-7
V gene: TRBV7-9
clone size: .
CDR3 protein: CSSSFDRGLYEQYF
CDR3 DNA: TGTTCCAGCAGCTTCGACAGGGGGCTTTACGAGCAGTACTTC

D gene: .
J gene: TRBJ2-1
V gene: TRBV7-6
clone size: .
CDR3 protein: CASSPPGEVLSYNEQFF
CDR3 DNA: TGTGCCAGCAGCCCCCCCGGTGAGGTCCTCTCCTACAATGAGCAGTTCTTC

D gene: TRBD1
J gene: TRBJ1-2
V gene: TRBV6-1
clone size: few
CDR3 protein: CASSAQGGGKYGYTF
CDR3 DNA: TGTGCCTCCTCGGCCCAGGGGGGAGGTAAATATGGCTACACCTTC

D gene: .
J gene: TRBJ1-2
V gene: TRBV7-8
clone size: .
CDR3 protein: CASSPTTGSNYGYTF
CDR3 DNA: TGTGCCAGCAGCCCCACGACCGGGTCAAACTATGGCTACACCTTC

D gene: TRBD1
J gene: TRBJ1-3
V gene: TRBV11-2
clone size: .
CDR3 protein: CASSYAYRGNLGNTIYF
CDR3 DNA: TGTGCCAGCAGCTATGCCTACAGGGGAAATCTCGGAAACACCATATATTTT

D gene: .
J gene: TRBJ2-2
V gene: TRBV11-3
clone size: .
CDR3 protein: CASRGGNTGELFF
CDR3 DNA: TGTGCCAGCAGGGGAGGGAACACCGGGGAGCTGTTTTTT

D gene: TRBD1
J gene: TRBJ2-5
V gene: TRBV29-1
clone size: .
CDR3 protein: CSAERDSHYHF
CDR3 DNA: TGCAGCGCTGAACGGGACAGCCATTATCACTTC

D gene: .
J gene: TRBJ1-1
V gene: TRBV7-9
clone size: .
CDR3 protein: CASSPGSSGTEAFF
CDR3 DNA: TGTGCCAGCAGCCCCGGGTCTTCAGGGACTGAAGCTTTCTTT

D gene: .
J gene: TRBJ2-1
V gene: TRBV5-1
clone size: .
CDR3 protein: CASSPRRADNEQFF
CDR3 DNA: TGCGCCAGCAGCCCCAGGAGGGCCGACAATGAGCAGTTCTTC

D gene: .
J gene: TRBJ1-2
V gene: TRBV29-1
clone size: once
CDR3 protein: CSVTVWDYGYTF
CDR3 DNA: TGCAGCGTGACAGTGTGGGACTATGGCTACACCTTC

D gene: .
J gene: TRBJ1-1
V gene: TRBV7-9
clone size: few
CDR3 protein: CASSLTVNTEAFF
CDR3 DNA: TGTGCCAGCAGCTTAACGGTTAACACTGAAGCTTTCTTT

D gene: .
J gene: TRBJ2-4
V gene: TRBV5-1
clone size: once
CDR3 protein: CASSFDRNIQYF
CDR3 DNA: TGCGCCAGCAGCTTTGACAGAAACATTCAGTACTTC

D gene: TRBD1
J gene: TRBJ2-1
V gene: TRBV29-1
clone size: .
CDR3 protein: CSVSQGAGVHEQFF
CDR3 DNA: TGCAGCGTGTCACAGGGGGCGGGGGTCCATGAGCAGTTCTTC

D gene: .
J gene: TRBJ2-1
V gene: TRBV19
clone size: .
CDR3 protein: CASRLGHSSSYNEQFF
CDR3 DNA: TGTGCCAGTAGGCTGGGACACTCGAGCTCCTACAATGAGCAGTTCTTC

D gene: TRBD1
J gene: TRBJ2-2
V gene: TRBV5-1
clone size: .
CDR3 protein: CASSPKGTGGTGELFF
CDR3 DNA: TGCGCCAGCAGCCCAAAAGGGACAGGGGGCACCGGGGAGCTGTTTTTT

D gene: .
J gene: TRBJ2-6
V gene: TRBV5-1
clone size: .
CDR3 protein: CASSPGDARLGGGANVLTF
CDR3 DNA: TGCGCCAGCAGCCCGGGGGACGCCAGACTAGGCGGAGGGGCCAACGTCCTGACTTTC

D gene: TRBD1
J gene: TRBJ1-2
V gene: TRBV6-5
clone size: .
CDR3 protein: CASSYRQGAGYGYTF
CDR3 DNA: TGTGCCAGCAGTTACCGGCAGGGGGCCGGCTATGGCTACACCTTC

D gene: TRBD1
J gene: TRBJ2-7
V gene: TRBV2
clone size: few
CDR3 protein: CASRIKQDRGRYEQYF
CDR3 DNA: TGTGCCAGCCGAATAAAGCAGGACAGGGGGAGGTACGAGCAGTACTTC

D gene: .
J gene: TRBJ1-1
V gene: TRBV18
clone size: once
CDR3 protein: CASSPASGGIPTEAFF
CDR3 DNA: TGTGCCAGCTCACCAGCCAGCGGAGGGATCCCCACTGAAGCTTTCTTT

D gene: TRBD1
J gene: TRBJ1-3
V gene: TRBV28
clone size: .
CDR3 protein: CASNLPGQGVSGNTIYF
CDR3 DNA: TGTGCCAGCAACCTACCGGGACAGGGGGTCTCTGGAAACACCATATATTTT

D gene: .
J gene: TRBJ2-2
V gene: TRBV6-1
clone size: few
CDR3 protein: CASSEARPGTGELFF
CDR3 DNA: TGTGCCAGCAGTGAAGCGCGGCCAGGGACCGGGGAGCTGTTTTTT

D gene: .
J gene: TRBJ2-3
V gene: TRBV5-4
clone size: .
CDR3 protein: CASTSWTASTDTQYF
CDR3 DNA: TGTGCCAGCACCTCATGGACAGCTAGCACAGATACGCAGTATTTT

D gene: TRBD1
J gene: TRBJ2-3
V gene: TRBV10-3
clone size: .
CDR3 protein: CAISGTGGLSTDTQYF
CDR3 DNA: TGTGCCATCAGTGGGACAGGGGGCCTTAGCACAGATACGCAGTATTTT

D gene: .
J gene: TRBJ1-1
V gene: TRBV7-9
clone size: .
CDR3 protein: CASIPYSNTEAFF
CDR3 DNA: TGTGCCAGCATCCCATACTCGAACACTGAAGCTTTCTTT

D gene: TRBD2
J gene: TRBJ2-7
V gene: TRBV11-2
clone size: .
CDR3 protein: CASSSSGGAYEQYF
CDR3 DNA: TGTGCCAGCAGCTCTAGCGGGGGGGCCTACGAGCAGTACTTC

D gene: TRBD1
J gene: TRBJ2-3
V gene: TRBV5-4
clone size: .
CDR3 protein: CASSLTGADTQYF
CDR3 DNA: TGTGCCAGCAGCTTAACAGGGGCAGATACGCAGTATTTT

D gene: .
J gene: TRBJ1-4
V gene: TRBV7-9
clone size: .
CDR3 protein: CASTTGRVANEKLFF
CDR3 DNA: TGTGCCAGCACCACGGGAAGGGTAGCTAATGAAAAACTGTTTTTT

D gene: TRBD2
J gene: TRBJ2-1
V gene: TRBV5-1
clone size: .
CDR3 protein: CASSSEEEVAGYNEQFF
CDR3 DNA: TGCGCCAGCAGCTCCGAGGAAGAGGTAGCGGGGTACAATGAGCAGTTCTTC